These 22 T cell receptor beta chains originate from one sample sequenced in a study of T cell responses to AZD1222 COVID-19 vaccine. Here immunoSEQ multiplex PCR was the method, and the copy in TCRdb shows in-frame clones only, minus some. This table holds under 100,000 clones, roughly 90% found once. This sample comprised peripheral blood, obtained on day 0 of AZD1222 vaccination. The receptors were gathered from an adult in good health.

DNA of the CDR3: TGCGCCAGCAGCCAAGATCGGACAGGGGTATCTGGAAACACCATATATTTT. Protein product: CASSQDRTGVSGNTIYF. The genes are TRBV4-3 and TRBJ1-3; 9 bases line up with TRBD1. V shed 0 bases, J shed 1 base, and the junction held 4 bases outside the gene matches. The germline V gene encodes CDR1 LGHNA and CDR2 YSLEER. The CDR3 has 17 amino acids.

This clone appeared once. V and J are TRBV28 and TRBJ2-7; 11 positions agree with TRBD1. After removal of 10 bases from V and 5 bases from J, the junction contained 10 bases not matched to a gene. CDR1 is MDHEN, CDR2 SYDVKM, per germline. The CDR3 length is 14 residues. The CDR3 loop is CATLRDRGVHEQYF. DNA of the CDR3: TGTGCCACCCTCCGGGACAGGGGGGTCCACGAGCAGTACTTC.

This sequence joins TRBV5-4 and TRBJ2-3; D is undetermined. The CDR3 loop spans 12 amino acids. Germline CDR1 is SGHNT and CDR2 is YYREEE (reference sequence). V gave up 4 bases and J gave up 0 bases, with 3 bases separating them. The DNA of the CDR3 is TGTGCCAGCAGCCTTAGCACAGATACGCAGTATTTT. Translation: CASSLSTDTQYF.

The CDR3 region has the DNA TGTGCCAGCAGCCAGACCCCGGGGGTCTCCTACGAGCAGTACTTC. It encodes CASSQTPGVSYEQYF. The chain employs TRBV9 and TRBJ2-7; possibly TRBD2 for D (6 bases). V lost 4 bases and J lost 0, with 14 bases in between. The CDR3 is made up of 15 amino acids. Germline values: CDR1 SGDLS, CDR2 YYNGEE.

The V gene is TRBV5-4, the J gene TRBJ1-2, with D tentatively TRBD1 (5 bases). Germline loops: CDR1 SGHNT, CDR2 YYREEE (reference sequence). The CDR3 runs 15 residues. The V and J ends lost 0 bases and 4 bases respectively, with 13 bases between them. The CDR3 protein is CASSLDPGTLYGYTF. CDR3 DNA: TGTGCCAGCAGCTTGGACCCAGGGACTCTCTATGGCTACACCTTC.

The V gene is TRBV6-2 or TRBV6-3, the J gene TRBJ2-1; 12 bases match TRBD2. The CDR3 totals 16 residues. Germline V CDR1 and CDR2: MNHEY, SVGEGT. J was trimmed by 7 bases and V by 4 bases; bases with no gene match: 8. The CDR3 spells CASSSPSGGAKNEQFF. CDR3 bases: TGTGCCAGCAGTTCCCCTAGCGGGGGGGCGAAGAATGAGCAGTTCTTC.

The chain employs TRBV11-2 and TRBJ2-7; no clear D gene. The CDR3 length is 14 residues. Trimming left V 5 bases short and J 5 bases short, with 16 bases between. In germline, CDR1 is SGHAT, CDR2 FQNNGV. This CDR3 is CASSLFPDSHEQYF. The CDR3, as DNA: TGTGCCAGCAGCCTTTTCCCCGATTCCCACGAGCAGTACTTC.

This clone occurred a few times. CDR3 nucleotide sequence: TGTGCCAGCTCACCGGTCCAGAACACCGGGGAGCTGTTTTTT. Translating it yields CASSPVQNTGELFF. This chain links TRBV18 with TRBJ2-2, with D uncertain. The V gene lost 3 bases and the J gene lost 1 base, with 6 bases spanning the gap. This CDR3 comprises 14 residues. Germline CDR1 reads KGHSH; CDR2 reads LQKENI.

This clone occurred once. V usage is TRBV18 and J usage is TRBJ2-7; 9 bases agree with TRBD2. V lost 2 bases, J lost 4 bases, and 6 bases stayed unmatched. The CDR3 sequence is 15 residues long. Germline V gives CDR1 KGHSH, CDR2 LQKENI. As DNA, the CDR3 is TGTGCCAGCTCACCAAGGCTAGCGGGGCAGTACGAGCAGTACTTC. Translated, it gives CASSPRLAGQYEQYF.

V and J are TRBV11-2 and TRBJ2-5; D perhaps matches TRBD2 (5 bases). The CDR3 has 16 amino acids. V lost 5 bases and J lost 3, with 19 bases in between. Germline values: CDR1 SGHAT, CDR2 FQNNGV. The CDR3 region is CASSHGKISPKETQYF. CDR3 nucleotides: TGTGCCAGCAGCCACGGGAAGATCTCTCCAAAAGAGACCCAGTACTTC.

V usage is TRBV6-5 and J usage is TRBJ1-2; tentatively, D is TRBD1 (5 bases). The germline V and J ends were trimmed by 5 bases and 7 bases, with 14 bases remaining between them. This CDR3 comprises 13 residues. Per the germline V gene, CDR1 is MNHEY and CDR2 is SVGAGI. The CDR3 protein is CASSRTGQSGYTF. The CDR3 DNA follows: TGTGCCAGCAGTCGGACCGGACAATCTGGCTACACCTTC.

The chain couples TRBV2 to TRBJ1-2, with D hard to call. Germline V CDR1 and CDR2: SNHLY, FYNNEI. The CDR3 totals 12 residues. Trimming shortened V by 4 bases and J by 4 bases, and 7 bases separated the two germline ends. The CDR3 DNA sequence: TGTGCCAGCAGTGGCCAGTTCTATGGCTACACCTTC. Its translation: CASSGQFYGYTF.

This rearrangement joins TRBV6-6 to TRBJ1-2; 7 bases fit TRBD1. Trimming took 5 bases from V and 8 from J; bases not matched to a gene: 17. The CDR3 totals 16 residues. Germline V lookup: CDR1 MNHNY, CDR2 SVGAGI (reference sequence). This CDR3 is CASSRQGVSGSGGYTF. The CDR3 DNA follows: TGTGCCAGCAGTCGACAGGGAGTTTCAGGTTCGGGCGGCTACACCTTC.

The V gene is TRBV11-2, the J gene TRBJ2-1; D possibly corresponds to TRBD2 (6 bases). Germline CDR1 reads SGHAT; CDR2 reads FQNNGV. The CDR3 length is 15 residues. V was cut by 5 bases and J by 0 bases, with 11 bases left in between. The CDR3 reads CASSPGGSSYNEQFF. The CDR3 nucleotides read TGTGCCAGCAGCCCCGGAGGGAGCTCCTACAATGAGCAGTTCTTC.

In this sample, this clone turned up a few times. This chain joins TRBV12-3 or TRBV12-4 and TRBJ1-5, with D perhaps matching TRBD1 (6 bases). There are 13 residues in the CDR3. V was clipped by 9 bases and J by 5 bases, with 14 bases between them. In DNA, the CDR3 is TGTGCCAGTAGCTCGGACAGTGATCAGCCCCAGCATTTT. It codes for CASSSDSDQPQHF.

The genes are TRBV7-2 and TRBJ1-2; maybe TRBD1 (6 bases). Trimming left V 5 bases short and J 8 bases short, with 15 bases between. CDR1 and CDR2 from the germline V gene are SGHTA and FQGNSA. The CDR3 runs to 13 residues. Here the CDR3 DNA reads TGTGCCAGCAGCAACACAGGGCCCTGGGGCTACACCTTC. This gives the protein CASSNTGPWGYTF.

The gene calls are TRBV7-8 and TRBJ2-7; D remains unclear. CDR3 length: 14 residues. Germline lookup yields CDR1 SGHVS and CDR2 FQNEAQ. Trimming removed 4 bases at V and 2 bases at J, with 12 bases between. The CDR3 spells CASSSRRAPYEQYF. For the CDR3, the DNA is TGTGCCAGCAGCTCCCGACGGGCCCCCTACGAGCAGTACTTC.

The V and J genes are TRBV4-3 and TRBJ2-2; weak D call: TRBD2 (6 bases). V lost 0 bases to trimming and J lost 0 bases, with 8 bases between them. This CDR3 region has 16 residues. Germline CDR1 LGHNA, CDR2 YSLEER. The CDR3 nucleotides read TGCGCCAGCAGCCAAGAGCCGGGGGCGAACACCGGGGAGCTGTTTTTT. Protein product: CASSQEPGANTGELFF.

The gene calls are TRBV12-3 or TRBV12-4 and TRBJ2-3; a possible D gene is TRBD2 (5 bases). This CDR3 has 13 residues. Trimming pared 8 bases from V and 5 bases from J, leaving 14 bases between. The CDR3, as DNA: TGTGCCAGCTCAAACGGGGAGAAAGATACGCAGTATTTT. Translation: CASSNGEKDTQYF.

The J gene is TRBJ2-7, the V gene TRBV27; D gene ambiguous. V was trimmed by 0 bases and J by 4 bases, leaving 22 bases between them. CDR1 is MNHEY, CDR2 SMNVEV, per germline (reference sequence). The CDR3 loop spans 18 amino acids. CDR3 amino acids: CASSLSLGWAFGKYEQYF. The DNA of the CDR3 is TGTGCCAGCAGTTTATCTCTGGGATGGGCCTTTGGGAAGTACGAGCAGTACTTC.

This sequence joins TRBV20-1 and TRBJ2-7, with D perhaps TRBD1 (5 bases). The ends were cut back, 7 bases at V and 5 bases at J, with 6 bases in the middle. The germline V gene encodes CDR1 DFQATT and CDR2 SNEGSKA (reference sequence). There are 9 residues in the CDR3. In DNA form, the CDR3 reads TGCAGTGTCAGGGACGAGCAGTACTTC. It yields the protein CSVRDEQYF.

The chain links TRBV6-4 to TRBJ2-1; possibly TRBD2 for D (6 bases). This CDR3 comprises 15 residues. V was pared by 6 bases and J by 4 bases, with 16 bases between. The germline CDR1 and CDR2 sequences are MRHNA and SNTAGT. CDR3 coding DNA: TGTGCCAGCAGCCCTGGGGACTTGGGGTACAATGAGCAGTTCTTC. Its translation is CASSPGDLGYNEQFF.